This T cell receptor beta chain was documented in a study of beta chain features in type 1 diabetes. V lost 2 bases to trimming and J lost 6 bases, with 11 bases between them. The CDR3 extends over 12 amino acids. Germline V gene data show CDR1 as GTSNPN and CDR2 as SVGIG (reference sequence). This clone was observed a handful of times. The antigen is unknown. Study-wide results and limits: Junctions at VDJ sites from type 1 diabetes patients had fewer insertions and more deletions. When cDNA is sequenced, cells with high TCR expression could be over-represented. TCRB CDR3s were moderately but significantly shorter in Type 1 diabetes patients in all four CD4+ subsets.

Expressed TCRB transcripts got sequenced, as all isolated RNA was reverse transcribed. TCRdb's copy holds only in-frame clones and misses some; the assay was immunoSEQ multiplex PCR. The data show under 400,000 clones, over 9.5% seen once. Sequencing was carried out using naive CD4+ T cells from blood. This clonotype was obtained from a woman aged 18-29 years with type 1 diabetes. This chain connects TRBV30 to TRBJ2-7, with a tentative D call TRBD1 (6 bases). CDR3 coding DNA: TGTGCCTGGAGTCCCCAGGGGACCGAGCAGTACTTC. Protein product: CAWSPQGTEQYF.